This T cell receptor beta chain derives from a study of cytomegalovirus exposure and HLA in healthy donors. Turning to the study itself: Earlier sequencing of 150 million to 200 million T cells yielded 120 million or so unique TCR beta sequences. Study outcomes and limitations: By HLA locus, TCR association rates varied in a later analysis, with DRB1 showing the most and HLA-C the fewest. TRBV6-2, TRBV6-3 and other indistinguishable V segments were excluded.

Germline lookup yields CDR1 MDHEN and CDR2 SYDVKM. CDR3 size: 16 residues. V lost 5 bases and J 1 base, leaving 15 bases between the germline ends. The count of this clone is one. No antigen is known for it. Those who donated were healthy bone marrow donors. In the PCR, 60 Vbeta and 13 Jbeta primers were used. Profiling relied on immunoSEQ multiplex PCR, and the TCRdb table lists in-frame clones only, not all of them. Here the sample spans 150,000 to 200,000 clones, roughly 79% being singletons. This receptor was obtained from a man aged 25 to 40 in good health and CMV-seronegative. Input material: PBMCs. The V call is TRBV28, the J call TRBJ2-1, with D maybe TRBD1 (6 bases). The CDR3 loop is CASSTRTALSYNEQFF. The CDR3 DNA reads TGTGCCAGCAGTACTCGGACAGCCCTATCCTACAATGAGCAGTTCTTC.